The next 31 T cell receptor beta chains were all read from a single sample in a study of blood T cell repertoires in COVID-19 (TCRdb year 2020). Libraries were made using the immunoSEQ multiplex PCR assay. TCRdb mirrors the immuneACCESS table, restricted to in-frame sequences. Some clones are absent from its copies; in checked studies, under half trace to an unresolved V gene, and the reason for the others is unknown. Counted in this sample were about 200,000 clones; about 87% of them appeared once. The ten top clones hold over 0.95% of the sample. Input material: PBMCs or T cells enriched from blood (not recorded which). These TCRs come from a man aged 25-40 years who had recovered from COVID-19.

CDR3 in DNA: TGTGCCAGCAGCTCCCATGGGACTAGCGGGGGGTTGGTCACCGGGGAGCTGTTTTTT. It is translated as CASSSHGTSGGLVTGELFF. V gene TRBV7-8 combines with J gene TRBJ2-2; the match to TRBD2 covers 15 bases. Per the germline V gene, CDR1 is SGHVS and CDR2 is FQNEAQ. V lost 4 bases to trimming and J lost 4 bases; unmatched junction nucleotides: 10. The CDR3 sequence is 19 residues long.

The chain recombines TRBV29-1 with TRBJ1-2; unclear D gene. Germline values: CDR1 SQVTM, CDR2 ANQGSEA. The CDR3 extends over 16 amino acids. Trimming took 4 bases from V and 3 from J, leaving 21 bases between them. This chain's CDR3 is CSVVSAIGGIHYGYTF. The CDR3 DNA reads as TGCAGCGTTGTTAGTGCGATCGGAGGGATCCACTATGGCTACACCTTC.

In this sample, this clone turned up once. The gene calls are TRBV3-1 (or the pseudogene TRBV3-2) and TRBJ2-2; 10 nucleotides align to TRBD1. This CDR3 is built from 14 residues. Germline CDR1 is LGHDT and CDR2 is YNNKEL (reference sequence). The ends lost 6 bases at V and 12 bases at J; junction bases unmatched: 10. CDR3 loop: CASRPSGQGGKLFF. Here the CDR3 DNA reads TGTGCCAGCAGACCCAGCGGACAGGGGGGGAAGCTGTTTTTT.

This clone showed up just a few times. The gene calls are TRBV6-1 and TRBJ2-7; 8 nucleotides align to TRBD1. There are 15 residues in the CDR3. With V trimmed by 0 bases and J by 6 bases, 7 bases remained unmatched. Germline-derived CDR1 and CDR2 are MNHNS and SASEGT. The CDR3 region is CASSEAGTGLLEQYF. The CDR3 DNA reads TGTGCCAGCAGTGAAGCTGGGACAGGACTGCTCGAGCAGTACTTC.

The chain joins TRBV7-9 to TRBJ2-5; TRBD2 agrees at 7 bases. Germline V gene data show CDR1 as SEHNR and CDR2 as FQNEAQ (reference sequence). V shed 5 bases, J shed 4 bases, and the junction held 10 bases outside the gene matches. This CDR3 spans 15 amino acids. Here the CDR3 DNA reads TGTGCCAGCAGCCCCGGACTAGATTGGATAGAGACCCAGTACTTC. It yields the protein CASSPGLDWIETQYF.

This clone occurred a few times. The chain is built from TRBV12-3 or TRBV12-4 and TRBJ1-1; TRBD1 matches 8 bases. Trimming removed 7 bases from V and 4 bases from J; junction bases left unmatched: 5. The CDR3 has 13 residues. CDR3 region: CASKDRVSTEAFF. DNA for the CDR3: TGTGCCAGCAAGGACAGGGTTAGCACTGAAGCTTTCTTT.

The J gene is TRBJ2-5, the V gene TRBV12-2; the table's D call, TRBD2, has no DNA check behind it. TRBV12-2 is a documented pseudogene. The CDR3 covers 14 residues. The CDR3 spells CASGAGPLQETQYF. For the CDR3, the DNA is TGTGCAAGCGGAGCGGGGCCGCTCCAAGAGACCCAGTACTTC.

This chain links TRBV29-1 with TRBJ2-3; 8 nucleotides match TRBD2. The V segment lost 7 bases and the J segment 0 bases; nucleotides outside the gene matches: 6. Germline lookup yields CDR1 SQVTM and CDR2 ANQGSEA. The CDR3 sequence is 14 residues long. The CDR3 DNA reads TGCAGCGCAAATAGCGGGACTAGCACAGATACGCAGTATTTT. It encodes CSANSGTSTDTQYF.

The V call is TRBV28, the J call TRBJ1-4, with TRBD1 identical over 8 bases. The CDR3 loop spans 15 amino acids. Germline CDR1 and CDR2: MDHEN and SYDVKM. Losses at the gene ends were 6 bases for V and 8 bases for J; bases not matched to a gene: 11. For the CDR3, the DNA is TGTGCCAGCAGGCCCCAGGGGGCGCGGGGGGAAAAACTGTTTTTT. Amino acids: CASRPQGARGEKLFF.

V gene TRBV4-3 combines with J gene TRBJ1-4; D not certain. Trimming left V 0 bases short and J 8 bases short, with 13 bases between. The CDR3 contains 15 residues. Germline values: CDR1 LGHNA, CDR2 YSLEER. The CDR3 here is CASSQEFRPREKLFF. The CDR3 region has the DNA TGCGCCAGCAGCCAAGAATTCCGCCCCCGGGAAAAACTGTTTTTT.

CDR3 in amino acids: CASSQDGTSGGIFNDEQYF. In DNA form, the CDR3 reads TGCGCCAGCAGCCAAGATGGGACTAGCGGGGGCATTTTTAACGACGAGCAGTACTTC. The rearrangement uses TRBV4-1 and TRBJ2-7, with TRBD2 matching 14 bases. Germline trimming cut 0 bases from V and 5 bases from J; bases unmatched to any gene: 12. From germline, CDR1 is MGHRA and CDR2 YSYEKL. The CDR3 runs 19 residues.

The V and J genes are TRBV13 and TRBJ1-2; D is possibly TRBD1 (5 bases). The CDR3 consists of 18 residues. Trimming took 0 bases from V and 0 from J, leaving 17 bases between them. Germline CDR1 PRHDT, CDR2 FYEKMQ (reference sequence). For the CDR3, the DNA is TGTGCCAGCAGCTTAGGCCGGTCAGGGCTAGGGACTAACTATGGCTACACCTTC. Protein sequence: CASSLGRSGLGTNYGYTF.

V usage is TRBV11-2 and J usage is TRBJ2-1, with 8 bases identical to TRBD2. The germline gives CDR1 SGHAT, CDR2 FQNNGV. V lost 2 bases and J lost 0; bases outside the gene matches: 3. The CDR3 loop spans 16 amino acids. Here the CDR3 DNA reads TGTGCCAGCAGCTTACCAAGCGGGAGCTCCTACAATGAGCAGTTCTTC. Its translation is CASSLPSGSSYNEQFF.

The gene calls are TRBV7-9 and TRBJ2-1; a possible D gene is TRBD1 (5 bases). Looked up from germline, CDR1 is SEHNR and CDR2 is FQNEAQ (reference sequence). V shed 7 bases and J shed 3 bases, with 10 bases lying between them. This CDR3 has 13 amino acids. CDR3 bases: TGTGCCAGCATTGTAGGACACTACAATGAGCAGTTCTTC. It translates to CASIVGHYNEQFF. Filled out from reference TRBV7-9 and TRBJ2-1, the complete variable domain reads DTGVSQNPRHKITKRGQNVTFRCDPISEHNRLYWYRQTLGQGPEFLTYFQNEAQLEKSRLLSDRFSAERPKGSFSTLEIQRTEQGDSAMYLCASIVGHYNEQFFGPGTRLTVL.

The chain combines TRBV3-1 (or the pseudogene TRBV3-2) with TRBJ2-5; tentative D call: TRBD2 (5 bases). The CDR3 is 16 amino acids. The germline V gene encodes CDR1 LGHDT and CDR2 YNNKEL (reference sequence). The V end was cut by 4 bases, the J end by 2 bases, with 17 bases between. CDR3 region: CASSLQLDWRQETQYF. CDR3 nucleotides: TGTGCCAGCAGCCTACAACTTGACTGGAGGCAAGAGACCCAGTACTTC.

The chain joins TRBV9 to TRBJ2-1, with a weak D call TRBD2 (5 bases). This CDR3 is 11 amino acids long. Germline V gene lookup returns CDR1 SGDLS and CDR2 YYNGEE. Trimming removed 3 bases from V and 9 bases from J, with 7 bases in between. CDR3 nucleotide sequence: TGTGCCAGCAGCGCCGCGGGTGAGCAGTTCTTC. Encoded protein: CASSAAGEQFF.

The chain joins TRBV6-4 to TRBJ1-2; 12 positions agree with TRBD1. Trimming removed 9 bases from V and 7 bases from J; junction bases left unmatched: 6. The length of the CDR3 is 13 residues. Germline loops: CDR1 MRHNA, CDR2 SNTAGT. The CDR3 reads CASRPGQGAGYTF. For the CDR3, the DNA is TGTGCCAGTCGCCCGGGACAGGGGGCTGGCTACACCTTC.

The chain is built from TRBV7-2 and TRBJ1-3, with 9 bases identical to TRBD1. This CDR3 has 15 amino acids. Looked up from germline, CDR1 is SGHTA and CDR2 is FQGNSA. The V gene end was trimmed by 4 bases and the J gene end by 2 bases; junction bases not matched to a gene: 3. The CDR3, as DNA: TGTGCCAGCAGCTCGGGACAGGGTCCTGGAAACACCATATATTTT. Translation: CASSSGQGPGNTIYF.

This sequence joins TRBV18 and TRBJ2-5; D not certain. The germline V and J ends were trimmed by 0 bases and 5 bases, with 10 bases remaining between them. CDR3 length: 14 amino acids. Germline V CDR1 and CDR2: KGHSH, LQKENI. CDR3 DNA: TGTGCCAGCTCACCACCTCCTATCCGGGAGACCCAGTACTTC. Encoded protein: CASSPPPIRETQYF.

The rearrangement links TRBV4-1 to TRBJ1-6, with D maybe TRBD1 (5 bases). CDR1 is MGHRA and CDR2 is YSYEKL in the germline V gene. This CDR3 comprises 16 residues. V lost 0 bases and J 7 bases, leaving 13 bases between the germline ends. Written as DNA, the CDR3 is TGCGCCAGCAGCCAAGATCTAGGGGCCAGGAATTCACCCCTCCACTTT. It translates to CASSQDLGARNSPLHF.

The CDR3 loop reads CAWSTLRGNTEAFF. The CDR3 DNA reads as TGTGCCTGGAGTACCCTGCGGGGGAACACTGAAGCTTTCTTT. The rearrangement joins TRBV30 to TRBJ1-1; the D is unclear. CDR1 and CDR2 (germline): GTSNPN, SVGIG (reference sequence). The CDR3 is made up of 14 amino acids. Trimming left V 2 bases short and J 1 base short, with 11 bases between.

The chain couples TRBV11-1 to TRBJ2-7; TRBD2 matches 9 bases. V lost 1 base and J lost 2; bases outside the gene matches: 6. The germline CDR1 and CDR2 sequences are SGHAT and FQDESV (reference sequence). The CDR3 is 16 residues long. The CDR3 DNA follows: TGTGCCAGCAGCTTAGATCGGGCTAGCGGGACCTACGAGCAGTACTTC. It translates to CASSLDRASGTYEQYF.

The chain is built from TRBV19 and TRBJ1-5; tentative D call: TRBD1 (6 bases). CDR3 size: 16 residues. Looked up from germline, CDR1 is LNHDA and CDR2 is SQIVND (reference sequence). V was cut by 5 bases and J by 5 bases, with 19 bases left in between. CDR3: CASSGDGGASYQPQHF. CDR3 nucleotide sequence: TGTGCCAGTAGTGGGGATGGGGGGGCCTCCTATCAGCCCCAGCATTTT.

The V gene is TRBV7-2, the J gene TRBJ1-1, with D possibly matching TRBD1 (6 bases). The CDR3 loop spans 13 amino acids. Trimming took 10 bases from V and 1 from J, leaving 13 bases between them. The germline V gene encodes CDR1 SGHTA and CDR2 FQGNSA. The chain's CDR3 is CAILNRANTEAFF. For the CDR3, the DNA is TGTGCCATACTAAACAGGGCGAACACTGAAGCTTTCTTT.

The rearrangement uses TRBV27 and TRBJ1-2, with D possibly matching TRBD1 (6 bases). This CDR3 contains 16 residues. In germline, CDR1 is MNHEY, CDR2 SMNVEV (reference sequence). Trimming took off 5 bases at V and 4 bases at J, with 20 bases between the two ends. The DNA of the CDR3 is TGTGCCAGCAGTCCCTCGACAGGACCAAGGACCTATGGCTACACCTTC. It encodes CASSPSTGPRTYGYTF.

This clone is a singleton in its sample. The V and J genes are TRBV11-3 and TRBJ2-2; 11 bases map to TRBD2. The CDR3 is 17 amino acids. V shed 4 bases and J 2 bases; nucleotides not matched to a gene: 6. Germline assignment: CDR1 SGHNT and CDR2 YENEEA. The CDR3: CASSSRTSGGNTGELFF. The DNA of the CDR3 is TGTGCCAGCAGCTCACGCACTAGCGGGGGTAACACCGGGGAGCTGTTTTTT.

This chain joins TRBV2 and TRBJ1-5; maybe TRBD1 (5 bases). The CDR3 sequence is 15 residues long. V lost 5 bases and J 5 bases, leaving 16 bases between the germline ends. CDR1 is SNHLY and CDR2 is FYNNEI in the germline V gene. The chain's CDR3 is CASSTPTEPYQPQHF. The CDR3 coding sequence is TGTGCCAGCAGTACCCCGACAGAGCCATATCAGCCCCAGCATTTT.

This rearrangement joins TRBV12-5 to TRBJ2-1; TRBD2 matches at 14 bases. Germline V gene sequence: CDR1 LGHNT, CDR2 FRNRAP. The CDR3 totals 19 residues. V trimming: 5 bases; J trimming: 4 bases; junction bases outside the gene matches: 13. The CDR3 is CASGPPTSGRAPGYNEQFF. The CDR3 bases are TGTGCTAGTGGTCCCCCGACTAGCGGGAGGGCCCCGGGATACAATGAGCAGTTCTTC.

About this clone: A read error may account for a junction end that differs from germline. The chain carries TRBV13 and TRBJ2-7; the match to TRBD2 covers 13 bases. Germline values: CDR1 PRHDT, CDR2 FYEKMQ (reference sequence). This CDR3 has 13 residues. The CDR3: CASSLGRTSGGDF. The CDR3 nucleotides read TGTGCCAGCAGCTTAGGGCGGACTAGCGGGGGAGACTTC.

The chain uses TRBV28 and TRBJ1-5; D is undetermined. This CDR3 has 13 residues. Per the germline V gene, CDR1 is MDHEN and CDR2 is SYDVKM. V lost 4 bases, J lost 4 bases, and 8 bases lay in between. Here the CDR3 reads CASSYGVNQPQHF. CDR3 bases: TGTGCCAGCAGTTATGGAGTTAATCAGCCCCAGCATTTT.

This sequence joins TRBV25-1 and TRBJ1-3; D unresolved. Trimming took off 3 bases at V and 0 bases at J, with 12 bases between the two ends. Germline-derived CDR1 and CDR2 are MGHDK and SYGVNS. The CDR3 length is 16 residues. The CDR3 DNA is TGTGCCAGCAGTGATCTACACAGTAGCTCTGGAAACACCATATATTTT. It codes for CASSDLHSSSGNTIYF.